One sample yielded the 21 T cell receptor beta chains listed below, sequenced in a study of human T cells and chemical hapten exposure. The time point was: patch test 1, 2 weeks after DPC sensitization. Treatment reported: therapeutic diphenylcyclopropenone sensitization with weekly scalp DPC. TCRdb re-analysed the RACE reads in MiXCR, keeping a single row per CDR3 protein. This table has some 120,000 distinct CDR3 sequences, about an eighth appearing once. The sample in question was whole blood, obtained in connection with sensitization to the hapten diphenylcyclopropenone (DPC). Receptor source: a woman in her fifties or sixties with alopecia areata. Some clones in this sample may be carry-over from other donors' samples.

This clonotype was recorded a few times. CDR3 region: CASSSMASGNTIYF. In DNA form, the CDR3 reads TGCGCCAGCAGCTCCATGGCGTCAGGGAACACCATATATTTT. The chain couples TRBV5-1 to TRBJ1-3; tentatively, D is TRBD1 (5 bases). Per germline, CDR1 SGHRS and CDR2 YFSETQ. V was pared by 3 bases and J by 7 bases, with 14 bases between. The CDR3 runs to 14 residues.

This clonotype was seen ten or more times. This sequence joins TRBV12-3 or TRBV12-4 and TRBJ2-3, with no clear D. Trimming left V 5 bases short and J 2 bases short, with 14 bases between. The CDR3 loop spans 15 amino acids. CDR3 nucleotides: TGTGCCAGCAGTATACTGTTTGGAAACACAGATACGCAGTATTTT. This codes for CASSILFGNTDTQYF.

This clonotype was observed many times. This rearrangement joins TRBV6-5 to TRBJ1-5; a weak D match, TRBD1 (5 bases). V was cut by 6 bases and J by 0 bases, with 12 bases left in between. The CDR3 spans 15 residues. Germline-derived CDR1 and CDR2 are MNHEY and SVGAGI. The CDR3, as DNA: TGTGCCAGCAGGCCGGCAGGGACTAGCAATCAGCCCCAGCATTTT. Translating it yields CASRPAGTSNQPQHF.

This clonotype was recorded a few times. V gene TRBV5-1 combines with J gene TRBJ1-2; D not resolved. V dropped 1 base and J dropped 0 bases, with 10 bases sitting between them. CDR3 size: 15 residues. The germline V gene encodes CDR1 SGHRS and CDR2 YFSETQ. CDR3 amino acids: CASSLTPEPNYGYTF. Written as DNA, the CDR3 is TGCGCCAGCAGCTTGACACCCGAGCCTAACTATGGCTACACCTTC.

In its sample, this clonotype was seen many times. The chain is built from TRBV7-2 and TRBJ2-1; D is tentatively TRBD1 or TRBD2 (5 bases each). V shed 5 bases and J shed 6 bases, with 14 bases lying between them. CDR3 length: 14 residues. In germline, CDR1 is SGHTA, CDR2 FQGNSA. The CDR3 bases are TGTGCCAGCAGCCGAGGGGTTTACGGCAATGAGCAGTTCTTC. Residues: CASSRGVYGNEQFF.

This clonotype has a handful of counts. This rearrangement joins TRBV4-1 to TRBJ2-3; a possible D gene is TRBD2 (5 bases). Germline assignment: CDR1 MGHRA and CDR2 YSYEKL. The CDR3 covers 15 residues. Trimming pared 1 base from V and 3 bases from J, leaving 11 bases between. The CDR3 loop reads CASSQAVRATDTQYF. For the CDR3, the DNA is TGCGCCAGCAGCCAAGCGGTGAGGGCTACAGATACGCAGTATTTT.

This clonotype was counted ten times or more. Here the CDR3 DNA reads TGCGCCAGCAGCCAGAGGACTAGCGGGAGGGGCAGTGAGCAGTTCTTC. Amino acid sequence: CASSQRTSGRGSEQFF. The rearrangement links TRBV4-1 to TRBJ2-1; 15 bases map to TRBD2. The germline V gene encodes CDR1 MGHRA and CDR2 YSYEKL. Trimming removed 3 bases from V and 9 bases from J; junction bases left unmatched: 6. The CDR3 length is 16 residues.

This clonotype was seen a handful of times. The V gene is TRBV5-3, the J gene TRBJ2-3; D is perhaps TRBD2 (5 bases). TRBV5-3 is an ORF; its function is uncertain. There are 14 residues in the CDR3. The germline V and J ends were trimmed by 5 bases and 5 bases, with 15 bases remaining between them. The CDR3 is CARRRGEEEDTQYF. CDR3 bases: TGTGCCAGAAGACGGGGAGAGGAGGAAGATACGCAGTATTTT.

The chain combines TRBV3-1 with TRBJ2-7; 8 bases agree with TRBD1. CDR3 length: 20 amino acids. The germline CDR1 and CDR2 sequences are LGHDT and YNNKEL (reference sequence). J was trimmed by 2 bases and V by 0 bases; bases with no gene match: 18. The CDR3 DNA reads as TGTGCCAGCAGCCAAGATCGTCGGGGTCGTCAGGGGGCACCTACCTACGAGCAGTACTTC. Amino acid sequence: CASSQDRRGRQGAPTYEQYF.

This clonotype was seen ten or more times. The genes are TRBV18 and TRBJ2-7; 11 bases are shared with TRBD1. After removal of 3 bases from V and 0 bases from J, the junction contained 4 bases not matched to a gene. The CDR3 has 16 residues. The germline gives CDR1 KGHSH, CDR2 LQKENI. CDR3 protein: CASSPGQGGASYEQYF. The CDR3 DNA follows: TGTGCCAGCTCACCGGGACAGGGGGGCGCCTCCTACGAGCAGTACTTC.

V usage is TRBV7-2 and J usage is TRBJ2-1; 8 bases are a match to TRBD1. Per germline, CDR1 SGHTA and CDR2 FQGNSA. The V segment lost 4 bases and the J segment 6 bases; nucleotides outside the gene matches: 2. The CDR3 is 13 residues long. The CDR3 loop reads CASSSDRVNEQFF. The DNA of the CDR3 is TGTGCCAGCAGCTCGGACAGGGTCAATGAGCAGTTCTTC.

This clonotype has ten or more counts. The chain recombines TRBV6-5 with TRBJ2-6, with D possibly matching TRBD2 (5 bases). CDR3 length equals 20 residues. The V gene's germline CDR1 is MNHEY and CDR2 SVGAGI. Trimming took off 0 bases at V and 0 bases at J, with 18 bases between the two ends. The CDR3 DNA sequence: TGTGCCAGCAGTTACTCCACGGTCGCTAGCTTTACCTCTGGGGCCAACGTCCTGACTTTC. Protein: CASSYSTVASFTSGANVLTF.

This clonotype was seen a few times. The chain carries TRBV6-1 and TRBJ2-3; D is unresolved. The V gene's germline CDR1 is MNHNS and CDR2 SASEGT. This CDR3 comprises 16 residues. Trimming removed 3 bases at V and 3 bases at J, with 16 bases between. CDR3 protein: CASSDLGPFRTDTQYF. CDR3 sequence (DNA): TGTGCCAGCAGTGACCTAGGGCCCTTTCGGACAGATACGCAGTATTTT.

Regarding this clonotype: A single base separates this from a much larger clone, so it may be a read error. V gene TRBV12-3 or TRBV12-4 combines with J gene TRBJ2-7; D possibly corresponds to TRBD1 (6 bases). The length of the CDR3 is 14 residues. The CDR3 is CASSLSDRTYEQHF. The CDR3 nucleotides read TGTGCCAGCAGTTTATCCGACAGGACCTACGAGCAGCACTTC.

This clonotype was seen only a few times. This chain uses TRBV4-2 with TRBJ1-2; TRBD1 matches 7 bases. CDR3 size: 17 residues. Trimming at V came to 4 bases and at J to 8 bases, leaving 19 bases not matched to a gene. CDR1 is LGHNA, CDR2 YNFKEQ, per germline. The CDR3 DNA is TGTGCCAGCAGCCCTGATAGAGGGACAGAAGTCAGGAAAGGCTACACCTTC. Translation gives CASSPDRGTEVRKGYTF.

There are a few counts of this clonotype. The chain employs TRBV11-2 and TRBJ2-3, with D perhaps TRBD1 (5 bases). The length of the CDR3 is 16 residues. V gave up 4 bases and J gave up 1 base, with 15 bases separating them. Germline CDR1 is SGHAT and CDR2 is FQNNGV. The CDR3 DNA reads TGTGCCAGCAGCTATGAGACAGCTCGCCGCACAGATACGCAGTATTTT. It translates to CASSYETARRTDTQYF.

The CDR3 loop reads CSVDGLIKETQYF. CDR3 nucleotide sequence: TGCAGCGTTGACGGGCTAATCAAAGAGACCCAGTACTTC. V is TRBV29-1 and J is TRBJ2-5; D is uncertain. V was cut by 3 bases and J by 3 bases, with 11 bases left in between. Germline CDR1 and CDR2: SQVTM and ANQGSEA. The CDR3 length is 13 residues. The variable domain in full, completed from reference TRBV29-1 and TRBJ2-5, reads SAVISQKPSRDICQRGTSLTIQCQVDSQVTMMFWYRQQPGQSLTLIATANQGSEATYESGFVIDKFPISRPNLTFSTLTVSNMSPEDSSIYLCSVDGLIKETQYFGPGTRLLVL.

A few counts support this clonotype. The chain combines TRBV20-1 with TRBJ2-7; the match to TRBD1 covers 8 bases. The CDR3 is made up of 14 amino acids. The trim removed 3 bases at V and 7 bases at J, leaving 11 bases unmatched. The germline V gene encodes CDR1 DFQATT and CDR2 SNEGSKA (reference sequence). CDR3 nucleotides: TGCAGTGCTAGGACGACAGGGGTCGGTCGGGAGCAGTACTTC. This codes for CSARTTGVGREQYF.

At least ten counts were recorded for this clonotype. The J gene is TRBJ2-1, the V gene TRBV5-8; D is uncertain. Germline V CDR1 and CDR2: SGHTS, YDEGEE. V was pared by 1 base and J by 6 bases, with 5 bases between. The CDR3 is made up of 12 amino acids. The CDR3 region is CASSLNLNEQFF. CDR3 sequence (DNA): TGTGCCAGCAGCTTGAACCTCAATGAGCAGTTCTTC.

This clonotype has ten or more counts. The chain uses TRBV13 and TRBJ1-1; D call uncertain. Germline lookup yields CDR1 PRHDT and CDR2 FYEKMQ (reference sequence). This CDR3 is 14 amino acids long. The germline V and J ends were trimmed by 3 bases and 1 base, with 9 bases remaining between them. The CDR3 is CASSFRHANTEAFF. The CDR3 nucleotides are TGTGCCAGCAGCTTCCGACATGCGAACACTGAAGCTTTCTTT.

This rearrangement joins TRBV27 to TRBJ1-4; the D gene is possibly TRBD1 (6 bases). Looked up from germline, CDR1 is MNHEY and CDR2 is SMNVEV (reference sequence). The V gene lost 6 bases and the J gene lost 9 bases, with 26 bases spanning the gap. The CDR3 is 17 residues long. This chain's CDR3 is CASSRVRGGGDGQKLFF. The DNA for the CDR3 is TGTGCCAGCAGCCGGGTGCGAGGGGGAGGGGATGGGCAAAAACTGTTTTTT.